This TCR beta chain originates from a study of cytomegalovirus exposure and HLA in healthy donors. CDR1 SGHAT and CDR2 FQDESV come from the germline V gene (reference sequence). V lost 5 bases, J lost 7 bases, and 14 bases lay in between. CDR3 size: 13 residues. Only in-frame clones appear in the TCRdb table, and some are missing; sequencing was by immunoSEQ multiplex PCR. The profile shows about 360,000 clones, more than 80% of them singletons. This clone turned up a few times. Its antigen is unidentified. Study-level results: There were a few CMV-associated chains whose specificity for CMV antigens was confirmed in vitro.

The TCR comes from a woman under 30 in good health and CMV-seronegative. The chain employs TRBV11-1 and TRBJ1-1; perhaps TRBD1 as D (6 bases). The specimen sequenced was PBMCs. The CDR3 DNA is TGTGCCAGCAGCCACAGGGTTATGGGTGAAGCTTTCTTT. This sequence encodes CASSHRVMGEAFF.